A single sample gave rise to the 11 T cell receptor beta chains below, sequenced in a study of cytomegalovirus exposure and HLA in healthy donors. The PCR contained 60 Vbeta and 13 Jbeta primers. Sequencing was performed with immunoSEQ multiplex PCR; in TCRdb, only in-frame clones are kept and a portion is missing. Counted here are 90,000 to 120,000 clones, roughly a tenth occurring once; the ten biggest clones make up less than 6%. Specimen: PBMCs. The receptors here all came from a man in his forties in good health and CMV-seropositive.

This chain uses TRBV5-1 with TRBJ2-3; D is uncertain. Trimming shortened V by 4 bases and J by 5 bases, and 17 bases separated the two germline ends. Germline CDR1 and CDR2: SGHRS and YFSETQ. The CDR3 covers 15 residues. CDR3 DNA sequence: TGCGCCAGCAGCCCCGGCGATGGCCGAGGAGATACGCAGTATTTT. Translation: CASSPGDGRGDTQYF.

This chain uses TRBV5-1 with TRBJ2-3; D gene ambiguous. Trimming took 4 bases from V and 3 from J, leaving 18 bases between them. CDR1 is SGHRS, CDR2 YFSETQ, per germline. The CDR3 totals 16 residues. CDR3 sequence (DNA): TGCGCCAGCAGCAAGAGCGTACAAGTCGGTACAGATACGCAGTATTTT. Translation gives CASSKSVQVGTDTQYF.

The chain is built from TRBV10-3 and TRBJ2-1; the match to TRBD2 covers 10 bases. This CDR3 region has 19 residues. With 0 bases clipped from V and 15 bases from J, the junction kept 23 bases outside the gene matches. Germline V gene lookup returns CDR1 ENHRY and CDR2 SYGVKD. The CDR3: CAISESTGLAGAMPSRRFF. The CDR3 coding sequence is TGTGCCATCAGTGAGTCGACCGGGCTAGCGGGAGCTATGCCGTCGAGGCGGTTCTTC.

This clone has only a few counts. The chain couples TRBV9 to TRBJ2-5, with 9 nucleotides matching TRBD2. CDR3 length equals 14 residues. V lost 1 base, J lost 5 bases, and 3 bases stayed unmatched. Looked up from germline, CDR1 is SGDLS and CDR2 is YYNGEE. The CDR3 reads CASSVLAGSETQYF. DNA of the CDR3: TGTGCCAGCAGCGTACTAGCGGGAAGTGAGACCCAGTACTTC. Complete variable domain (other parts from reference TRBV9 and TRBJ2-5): DSGVTQTPKHLITATGQRVTLRCSPRSGDLSVYWYQQSLDQGLQFLIQYYNGEERAKGNILERFSAQQFPDLHSELNLSSLELGDSALYFCASSVLAGSETQYFGPGTRLLVL.

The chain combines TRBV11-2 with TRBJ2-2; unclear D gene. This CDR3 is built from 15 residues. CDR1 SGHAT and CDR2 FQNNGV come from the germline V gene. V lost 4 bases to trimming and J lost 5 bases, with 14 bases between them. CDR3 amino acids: CASSSLRQATGELFF. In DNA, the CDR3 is TGTGCCAGCAGCTCCCTTAGGCAGGCTACCGGGGAGCTGTTTTTT.

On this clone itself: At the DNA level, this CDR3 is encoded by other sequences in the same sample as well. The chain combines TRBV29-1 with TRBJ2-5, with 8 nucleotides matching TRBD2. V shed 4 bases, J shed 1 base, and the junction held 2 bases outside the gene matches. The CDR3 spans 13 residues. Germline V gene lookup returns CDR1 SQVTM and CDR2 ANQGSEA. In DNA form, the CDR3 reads TGCAGCGTTGGGCTAGCGGGCCAAGAGACCCAGTACTTC. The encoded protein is CSVGLAGQETQYF.

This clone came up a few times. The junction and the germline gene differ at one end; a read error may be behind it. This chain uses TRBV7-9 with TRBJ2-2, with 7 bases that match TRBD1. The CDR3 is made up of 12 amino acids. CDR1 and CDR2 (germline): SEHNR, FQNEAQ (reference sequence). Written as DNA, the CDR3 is TGCGCCGGACAGGTCAACACCGGGGAGCTGTTTTTT. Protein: CAGQVNTGELFF.

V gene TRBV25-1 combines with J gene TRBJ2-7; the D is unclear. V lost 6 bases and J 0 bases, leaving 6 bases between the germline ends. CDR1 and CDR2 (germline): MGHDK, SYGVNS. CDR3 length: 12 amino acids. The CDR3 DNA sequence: TGTGCCAGCAGGGCAATCTCCTACGAGCAGTACTTC. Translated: CASRAISYEQYF.

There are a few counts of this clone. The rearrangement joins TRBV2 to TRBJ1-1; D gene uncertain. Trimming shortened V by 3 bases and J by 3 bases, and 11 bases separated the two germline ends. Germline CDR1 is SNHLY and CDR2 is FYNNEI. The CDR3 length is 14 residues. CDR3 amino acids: CASSDSAGHTEAFF. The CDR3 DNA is TGTGCCAGCAGTGATTCGGCAGGTCACACTGAAGCTTTCTTT.

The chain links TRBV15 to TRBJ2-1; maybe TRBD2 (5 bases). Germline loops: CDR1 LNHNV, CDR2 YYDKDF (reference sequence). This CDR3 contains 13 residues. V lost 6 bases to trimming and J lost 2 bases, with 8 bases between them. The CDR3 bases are TGTGCCACCAGTTTGACTACCTACAATGAGCAGTTCTTC. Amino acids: CATSLTTYNEQFF.

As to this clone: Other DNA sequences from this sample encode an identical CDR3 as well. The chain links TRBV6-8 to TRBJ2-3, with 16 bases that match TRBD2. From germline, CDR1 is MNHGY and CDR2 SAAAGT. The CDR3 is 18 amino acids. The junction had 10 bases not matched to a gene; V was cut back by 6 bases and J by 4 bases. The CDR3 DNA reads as TGTGCCAGCAGGAAAGGGACTAGCGGGAGGGCCGTGGCAGATACGCAGTATTTT. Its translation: CASRKGTSGRAVADTQYF.